This is a list of T cell receptor beta chains from one sample in a study of T cell changes during pregnancy in multiple sclerosis. Clones were sequenced by immunoSEQ multiplex PCR, and TCRdb holds only the in-frame ones, with some missing. The sample has fewer than 90,000 clones; around 94% are singletons. Sequencing was performed on peripheral blood, taken after pregnancy. These receptors all stem from a female donor in good health, enrolled as a control in a pregnancy study. Both conserved end residues are part of each CDR3. Fields, in order: clone size, V gene, D gene, J gene, CDR3 protein, CDR3 DNA. The D gene is left open where the match is weak. Size is stated for part of the rows, as once, few or many counts, or as a class when the clone is expanded.

abundance: NA
v_gene: TRBV5-1
d_gene: TRBD1
j_gene: TRBJ2-7
CDR3aa: CASSPRDSVRHEQYF
CDR3nt: TGCGCCAGCAGCCCACGGGACAGCGTTCGGCACGAGCAGTACTTC

abundance: NA
v_gene: TRBV6-1
d_gene: TRBD2
j_gene: TRBJ2-1
CDR3aa: CASSGSSGRNNEQFF
CDR3nt: TGTGCCAGCAGTGGGTCTAGCGGGAGAAACAATGAGCAGTTCTTC

abundance: once
v_gene: TRBV10-3
d_gene: NA
j_gene: TRBJ2-7
CDR3aa: CAISEWARSEGSSYEQYF
CDR3nt: TGTGCCATCAGTGAGTGGGCACGGTCGGAGGGGAGCTCCTACGAGCAGTACTTC

abundance: once
v_gene: TRBV27
d_gene: NA
j_gene: TRBJ2-2
CDR3aa: CASTSGVLTGELFF
CDR3nt: TGTGCCAGCACCTCAGGGGTACTCACCGGGGAGCTGTTTTTT

abundance: NA
v_gene: TRBV25-1
d_gene: TRBD1
j_gene: TRBJ2-7
CDR3aa: CASRGDRESYEQYF
CDR3nt: TGTGCCAGCAGGGGCGACAGGGAAAGCTACGAGCAGTACTTC

abundance: NA
v_gene: TRBV28
d_gene: NA
j_gene: TRBJ2-7
CDR3aa: CASSLFSGREQYF
CDR3nt: TGTGCCAGCAGTTTATTTTCAGGGCGGGAGCAGTACTTC

abundance: NA
v_gene: TRBV10-3
d_gene: NA
j_gene: TRBJ1-3
CDR3aa: CAISQPGEGSGNTIYF
CDR3nt: TGTGCCATCAGCCAACCTGGGGAGGGGTCCGGAAACACCATATATTTT

abundance: NA
v_gene: TRBV18
d_gene: NA
j_gene: TRBJ1-1
CDR3aa: CASSHGQRNTEAFF
CDR3nt: TGTGCCAGCTCACACGGACAGAGGAACACTGAAGCTTTCTTT

abundance: few
v_gene: TRBV2
d_gene: NA
j_gene: TRBJ1-2
CDR3aa: CASSGSIYGYTF
CDR3nt: TGTGCCAGCAGTGGATCTATATATGGCTACACCTTC

abundance: NA
v_gene: TRBV6-1
d_gene: NA
j_gene: TRBJ1-3
CDR3aa: CASNRDIGGNTIYF
CDR3nt: TGTGCCAGCAATAGGGACATTGGTGGAAACACCATATATTTT

abundance: NA
v_gene: TRBV5-1
d_gene: TRBD1
j_gene: TRBJ2-7
CDR3aa: CASSRQTGTDPYEQYF
CDR3nt: TGCGCCAGCAGTCGGCAAACCGGGACAGACCCTTACGAGCAGTACTTC

abundance: NA
v_gene: TRBV28
d_gene: TRBD2
j_gene: TRBJ2-5
CDR3aa: CASSFSGGSLMETQYF
CDR3nt: TGTGCCAGCAGTTTTTCGGGAGGCAGCCTTATGGAGACCCAGTACTTC

abundance: NA
v_gene: TRBV6-5
d_gene: NA
j_gene: TRBJ2-1
CDR3aa: CASSYSPGGGEQFF
CDR3nt: TGTGCCAGCAGTTACTCGCCCGGCGGCGGTGAGCAGTTCTTC

abundance: NA
v_gene: TRBV19
d_gene: TRBD1
j_gene: TRBJ2-2
CDR3aa: CASSTGTGYPGELFF
CDR3nt: TGTGCCAGTAGTACCGGGACAGGGTATCCCGGGGAGCTGTTTTTT

abundance: NA
v_gene: TRBV18
d_gene: NA
j_gene: TRBJ2-1
CDR3aa: CASSPPGFYGVNEQFF
CDR3nt: TGTGCCAGCTCACCACCGGGGTTCTACGGGGTCAATGAGCAGTTCTTC

abundance: NA
v_gene: TRBV5-4
d_gene: NA
j_gene: TRBJ2-2
CDR3aa: CASSLGQSPNTGELFF
CDR3nt: TGTGCCAGCAGCCTAGGACAGTCACCGAACACCGGGGAGCTGTTTTTT

abundance: NA
v_gene: TRBV7-9
d_gene: NA
j_gene: TRBJ2-2
CDR3aa: CASSTLVGGIGELFF
CDR3nt: TGTGCCAGCAGCACCCTAGTAGGGGGTATTGGGGAGCTGTTTTTT

abundance: NA
v_gene: TRBV28
d_gene: NA
j_gene: TRBJ1-1
CDR3aa: CASSQTGPKAFF
CDR3nt: TGTGCCAGCAGTCAGACAGGCCCAAAAGCTTTCTTT

abundance: NA
v_gene: TRBV4-1
d_gene: NA
j_gene: TRBJ2-1
CDR3aa: CASSQEPRSLEQFF
CDR3nt: TGCGCCAGCAGCCAAGAACCACGGTCACTTGAGCAGTTCTTC

abundance: NA
v_gene: TRBV27
d_gene: TRBD1
j_gene: TRBJ2-7
CDR3aa: CASSLRRQGPYEQYF
CDR3nt: TGTGCCAGCAGTTTACGAAGACAGGGGCCCTACGAGCAGTACTTC

abundance: NA
v_gene: TRBV5-1
d_gene: NA
j_gene: TRBJ1-1
CDR3aa: CASSLRPMNTEAFF
CDR3nt: TGCGCCAGCAGCTTACGCCCTATGAACACTGAAGCTTTCTTT

abundance: once
v_gene: TRBV29-1
d_gene: TRBD2
j_gene: TRBJ2-1
CDR3aa: CSVVSGRGYNEQFF
CDR3nt: TGCAGCGTGGTTAGCGGGAGGGGGTACAATGAGCAGTTCTTC

abundance: NA
v_gene: TRBV11-2
d_gene: TRBD2
j_gene: TRBJ2-1
CDR3aa: CASSLGSGGYNEQFF
CDR3nt: TGTGCCAGCAGCTTGGGTAGCGGGGGTTACAATGAGCAGTTCTTC

abundance: NA
v_gene: TRBV29-1
d_gene: NA
j_gene: TRBJ2-7
CDR3aa: CSVNVGLYEQYF
CDR3nt: TGCAGCGTGAATGTCGGACTCTACGAGCAGTACTTC

abundance: NA
v_gene: TRBV4-1
d_gene: TRBD2
j_gene: TRBJ2-1
CDR3aa: CASDRGGAYNEQFF
CDR3nt: TGCGCCAGCGACCGGGGGGGGGCCTACAATGAGCAGTTCTTC

abundance: NA
v_gene: TRBV5-1
d_gene: NA
j_gene: TRBJ1-1
CDR3aa: CASSPGGGRMNTEAFF
CDR3nt: TGCGCCAGCAGCCCCGGTGGGGGGAGGATGAACACTGAAGCTTTCTTT

abundance: NA
v_gene: TRBV7-9
d_gene: NA
j_gene: TRBJ2-4
CDR3aa: CASSLAYQGGAKNIQYF
CDR3nt: TGTGCCAGCAGCTTAGCGTATCAGGGAGGAGCCAAAAACATTCAGTACTTC

abundance: NA
v_gene: TRBV19
d_gene: TRBD1
j_gene: TRBJ2-3
CDR3aa: CASSIAGPGGDADTQYF
CDR3nt: TGTGCCAGTAGTATTGCGGGACCAGGGGGCGACGCAGATACGCAGTATTTT

abundance: NA
v_gene: TRBV4-1
d_gene: NA
j_gene: TRBJ2-3
CDR3aa: CASSQAGRGDTQYF
CDR3nt: TGCGCCAGCAGCCAAGCCGGGAGAGGGGATACGCAGTATTTT

abundance: NA
v_gene: TRBV14
d_gene: TRBD2
j_gene: TRBJ2-5
CDR3aa: CASSLAGNRLETQYF
CDR3nt: TGTGCCAGCAGCCTAGCGGGAAACCGTTTGGAGACCCAGTACTTC

abundance: NA
v_gene: TRBV5-1
d_gene: NA
j_gene: TRBJ2-1
CDR3aa: CASSPGAAYNEQFF
CDR3nt: TGCGCCAGCAGCCCCGGAGCTGCCTACAATGAGCAGTTCTTC

abundance: NA
v_gene: TRBV19
d_gene: NA
j_gene: TRBJ2-6
CDR3aa: CASRAAGVSGANVLTF
CDR3nt: TGTGCCAGTAGGGCCGCAGGGGTTTCTGGGGCCAACGTCCTGACTTTC

abundance: once
v_gene: TRBV7-9
d_gene: TRBD2
j_gene: TRBJ2-3
CDR3aa: CASSPGLAGGPVTDTQYF
CDR3nt: TGTGCCAGCAGCCCCGGACTAGCGGGAGGGCCGGTCACAGATACGCAGTATTTT

abundance: NA
v_gene: TRBV7-9
d_gene: TRBD2
j_gene: TRBJ2-1
CDR3aa: CASSSPGGGRALFYEQFF
CDR3nt: TGTGCCAGCAGCTCCCCTGGGGGCGGGAGGGCCCTTTTCTATGAGCAGTTCTTC

abundance: NA
v_gene: TRBV27
d_gene: TRBD1
j_gene: TRBJ2-7
CDR3aa: CASSYTTGRGEQYF
CDR3nt: TGTGCCAGCAGTTACACGACAGGGAGAGGCGAGCAGTACTTC

abundance: NA
v_gene: TRBV28
d_gene: NA
j_gene: TRBJ1-1
CDR3aa: CATESSWNTEAFF
CDR3nt: TGTGCCACCGAGTCTTCATGGAACACTGAAGCTTTCTTT

abundance: NA
v_gene: TRBV7-6
d_gene: NA
j_gene: TRBJ2-1
CDR3aa: CASSLARNNEQFF
CDR3nt: TGTGCCAGCAGCTTAGCGCGGAACAATGAGCAGTTCTTC

abundance: NA
v_gene: TRBV13
d_gene: TRBD2
j_gene: TRBJ2-7
CDR3aa: CASSLGGTSGSKYF
CDR3nt: TGTGCCAGCAGCTTAGGTGGGACTAGCGGGAGTAAGTACTTC

abundance: NA
v_gene: TRBV14
d_gene: TRBD2
j_gene: TRBJ2-1
CDR3aa: CASSRGGEYNEQFF
CDR3nt: TGTGCCAGCAGCCGGGGGGGGGAGTACAATGAGCAGTTCTTC

abundance: NA
v_gene: TRBV9
d_gene: NA
j_gene: TRBJ1-2
CDR3aa: CASSVGALKGYTF
CDR3nt: TGTGCCAGCAGCGTAGGGGCCTTGAAGGGCTACACCTTC

abundance: NA
v_gene: TRBV5-1
d_gene: TRBD1
j_gene: TRBJ2-5
CDR3aa: CASSFGSAQGETQYF
CDR3nt: TGCGCCAGCAGCTTCGGCTCGGCACAGGGGGAGACCCAGTACTTC

abundance: NA
v_gene: TRBV19
d_gene: NA
j_gene: TRBJ1-4
CDR3aa: CASMRGQSNEKLFF
CDR3nt: TGTGCCAGTATGCGCGGACAGAGTAATGAAAAACTGTTTTTT

abundance: NA
v_gene: TRBV7-9
d_gene: TRBD2
j_gene: TRBJ2-7
CDR3aa: CASSLGGGRLDEQYF
CDR3nt: TGTGCCAGCAGCTTAGGCGGGGGGCGCTTGGACGAGCAGTACTTC

abundance: NA
v_gene: TRBV19
d_gene: TRBD1
j_gene: TRBJ1-1
CDR3aa: CASSIRGRPLDTEAFF
CDR3nt: TGTGCCAGTAGTATCAGGGGGCGCCCCTTGGACACTGAAGCTTTCTTT

abundance: NA
v_gene: TRBV27
d_gene: TRBD2
j_gene: TRBJ2-1
CDR3aa: CASSSLAGTYNEQFF
CDR3nt: TGTGCCAGCAGTTCACTAGCGGGGACCTACAATGAGCAGTTCTTC

abundance: few
v_gene: TRBV9
d_gene: NA
j_gene: TRBJ1-2
CDR3aa: CASSVDFNGYTF
CDR3nt: TGTGCCAGCAGCGTAGACTTTAATGGCTACACCTTC

abundance: NA
v_gene: TRBV28
d_gene: TRBD2
j_gene: TRBJ2-7
CDR3aa: CAPKTSGGKTGSYEQYF
CDR3nt: TGTGCCCCTAAGACTAGCGGGGGCAAAACGGGGTCGTACGAGCAGTACTTC

abundance: NA
v_gene: TRBV29-1
d_gene: NA
j_gene: TRBJ1-2
CDR3aa: CSVEDQDSGYGYTF
CDR3nt: TGCAGCGTTGAAGATCAGGATTCTGGCTATGGCTACACCTTC

abundance: NA
v_gene: TRBV5-4
d_gene: NA
j_gene: TRBJ2-7
CDR3aa: CASSPDRWSYEQYF
CDR3nt: TGTGCCAGCAGCCCAGACAGGTGGTCCTACGAGCAGTACTTC

abundance: NA
v_gene: TRBV9
d_gene: TRBD2
j_gene: TRBJ2-5
CDR3aa: CASSAARSGRGETQYF
CDR3nt: TGTGCCAGCAGCGCCGCTCGCAGCGGGAGGGGTGAGACCCAGTACTTC